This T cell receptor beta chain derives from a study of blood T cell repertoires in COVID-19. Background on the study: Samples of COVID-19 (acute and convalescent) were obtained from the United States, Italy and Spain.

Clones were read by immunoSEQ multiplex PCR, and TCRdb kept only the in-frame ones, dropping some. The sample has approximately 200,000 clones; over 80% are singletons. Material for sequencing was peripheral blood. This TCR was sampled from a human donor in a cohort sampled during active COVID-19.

The CDR3 loop reads CASSPGTPGQGNPYEQYF. The CDR3 DNA follows: TGTGCCAGCAGCCCAGGCACCCCGGGGCAGGGGAATCCCTACGAGCAGTACTTC. The genes are TRBV3-1 (or the pseudogene TRBV3-2) and TRBJ2-7; a possible D gene is TRBD1 (6 bases). The germline V gene encodes CDR1 LGHDT and CDR2 YNNKEL (reference sequence). The CDR3 consists of 18 residues. Between the trimmed V and J ends, which lost 4 bases and 2 bases, there was a span of 24 bases.